The rows below give T cell receptor beta chains drawn from one sample of a study of read filtering for tumor transcriptome and immune sequencing. TCRdb reanalysed the reads using MiXCR and keeps one entry per CDR3 protein. Of 35,000 to 40,000 distinct CDR3 sequences listed, roughly an eighth are singletons. Sequenced sample: a population of CD138-negative cells sorted from bone marrow. These receptors came from a donor at least 40 years old with multiple myeloma. CDR3s include the opening cysteine and the closing phenylalanine or tryptophan. Each record gives: D gene, V gene, J gene, clone size, CDR3 DNA, CDR3 protein. The D gene is left open where the match is weak. Expanded clones get a size class; other rows say once, few or many, or leave the size out.

.	TRBV20-1	TRBJ2-3	.	TGCAGTAAGTGGAGGGCGGATACGCAGTATTTT	CSKWRADTQYF
TRBD2	TRBV29-1	TRBJ2-7	many	TGCAGCGTCCTACTAGCGGGAGTGTCCTACGAGCAGTACTTC	CSVLLAGVSYEQYF
.	TRBV5-1	TRBJ1-1	many	TGCGCCAGCAGCTTGGCCGCCAGAACGATGAACACTGAAGCTTTCTTT	CASSLAARTMNTEAFF
.	TRBV30	TRBJ2-7	.	TGTGCCTGGAGGGGATTTCACGTCTCCTACGAGCAGTACTTC	CAWRGFHVSYEQYF
.	TRBV6-5	TRBJ2-3	many	TGTGCCAGCAGTTACTCAGGGGTTGGTACAGATACGCAGTATTTT	CASSYSGVGTDTQYF
TRBD1	TRBV18	TRBJ1-1	many	TGTGCCAGCTCACCCGGACAGGGGAACACTGAAGCTTTCTTT	CASSPGQGNTEAFF
.	TRBV24-1	TRBJ2-2	many	TGTGCCACCAGTGATCCTTTTCTTACCGGGGAGCTGTTTTTT	CATSDPFLTGELFF
TRBD1	TRBV18	TRBJ2-7	.	TGTGCCAGCTCCCGACAGGGGAACTACGAGCAGTACTTC	CASSRQGNYEQYF
.	TRBV4-3	TRBJ2-1	many	TGCGCCAGCAGCCCGATAGCAGGGAATGGCTACAATGAGCAGTTCTTC	CASSPIAGNGYNEQFF
.	TRBV28	TRBJ2-4	many	TGTGCCAGCAGTCACCGGACAGCCCAAGCCAAAAACATTCAGTACTTC	CASSHRTAQAKNIQYF
TRBD1	TRBV6-2/TRBV6-3	TRBJ2-7	many	TGTGCCAGCAGTGACTACAGGGGGCGCGAGCAGTACTTC	CASSDYRGREQYF
.	TRBV3-1	TRBJ2-4	many	TGTGCCAGCAGCCGATGGGACGTAGCCAAAAACATTCAGTACTTC	CASSRWDVAKNIQYF
.	TRBV5-8	TRBJ2-7	.	TGTGCCAGCAGCTTGGGACAGGCGGACTACGAGCAGTACTTC	CASSLGQADYEQYF
TRBD1	TRBV28	TRBJ2-6	many	TGTGCCAGCAGGGAAAACAGGGGATCTGGGGCCAACGTCCTGACTTTC	CASRENRGSGANVLTF
TRBD2	TRBV20-1	TRBJ2-1	many	TGCAGTGCTAGAGATCCGAGCGGGATAGGCAATGAGCAGTTCTTC	CSARDPSGIGNEQFF
TRBD2	TRBV28	TRBJ2-3	many	TGTGCCAGCGGACTAGCGGGATTCACAGATACGCAGTATTTT	CASGLAGFTDTQYF
TRBD1	TRBV6-5	TRBJ2-7	.	TGTGCCAGCAGGCCAGGGACAGGGAGTTTCTACGAGCAGTACTTC	CASRPGTGSFYEQYF
.	TRBV4-2	TRBJ2-2	many	TGTGCCAGCAGCCAATCGGAAGGGAACACCGGGGAGCTGTTTTTT	CASSQSEGNTGELFF
.	TRBV29-1	TRBJ2-5	many	TGCAGCGTTGCGCCAGAGGGACATAGCCAAGAGACCCAGTACTTC	CSVAPEGHSQETQYF
.	TRBV7-9	TRBJ2-1	many	TGTGCCAGCAGCGGTAACAATGAGCAGTTCTTC	CASSGNNEQFF
TRBD2	TRBV20-1	TRBJ2-5	many	TGCAGTGCCAGAGCGGGGACTAATCGCCAAGAGACCCAGTACTTC	CSARAGTNRQETQYF